The next 20 T cell receptor beta chains were all read from a single sample in a study of cytomegalovirus exposure and HLA in healthy donors. With 60 Vbeta and 13 Jbeta primers, the PCR was carried out. The table came from immunoSEQ multiplex PCR; TCRdb's copy has only in-frame clones and leaves some out. The profile shows roughly 86,000 clones, about two thirds of them singletons. The sequenced sample was PBMCs. Every receptor here comes from a man in his 60s in good health and CMV-seronegative.

This CDR3 reads CASSLTSGGNHNEQFF. In DNA form, the CDR3 reads TGTGCCAGCAGCTTAACTAGCGGGGGGAATCACAATGAGCAGTTCTTC. The V and J genes are TRBV5-4 and TRBJ2-1, with 12 nucleotides matching TRBD2. CDR1 SGHNT and CDR2 YYREEE come from the germline V gene (reference sequence). Losses at the gene ends were 2 bases for V and 5 bases for J; bases not matched to a gene: 5. This CDR3 is built from 16 residues.

The chain combines TRBV29-1 with TRBJ2-7, with a possible D match to TRBD1 (5 bases). The CDR3 contains 10 residues. V lost 2 bases and J lost 12, with 11 bases in between. From germline, CDR1 is SQVTM and CDR2 ANQGSEA. The CDR3 nucleotides read TGCAGCGTTGAACAGGGTCATAGGTACTTC. As protein: CSVEQGHRYF.

The chain links TRBV5-1 to TRBJ2-1, with 10 bases aligning to TRBD2. V shed 4 bases, J shed 6 bases, and the junction held 7 bases outside the gene matches. Per the germline V gene, CDR1 is SGHRS and CDR2 is YFSETQ. This CDR3 has 15 amino acids. The CDR3 sequence is CASSPTSGKGNEQFF. In DNA form, the CDR3 reads TGCGCCAGCAGCCCTACTAGCGGGAAAGGCAATGAGCAGTTCTTC.

V and J are TRBV6-5 and TRBJ1-5; D ambiguous. Germline V lookup: CDR1 MNHEY, CDR2 SVGAGI. CDR3 size: 14 residues. Trimming removed 5 bases at V and 9 bases at J, with 17 bases between. CDR3 sequence: CASSPGEGGWPQHF. CDR3 nucleotides: TGTGCCAGCAGTCCCGGTGAGGGTGGGTGGCCCCAGCATTTT.

The chain couples TRBV5-4 to TRBJ2-2, with TRBD2 matching 14 bases. Germline loops: CDR1 SGHNT, CDR2 YYREEE (reference sequence). The CDR3 spans 18 residues. The ends lost 4 bases at V and 6 bases at J; junction bases unmatched: 11. The chain's CDR3 is CASSTDGEGLAGAGELFF. In DNA, the CDR3 is TGTGCCAGCAGCACGGACGGCGAGGGACTAGCGGGAGCCGGGGAGCTGTTTTTT.

The chain combines TRBV5-1 with TRBJ2-1, with 15 bases fitting TRBD2. From germline, CDR1 is SGHRS and CDR2 YFSETQ. J lost 0 bases, V lost 3 bases, and 13 bases had no gene match. The CDR3 covers 21 residues. The CDR3 reads CASSYDPGTSGRQSSYNEQFF. DNA for the CDR3: TGCGCCAGCAGCTACGATCCCGGGACTAGCGGGAGGCAGAGCTCCTACAATGAGCAGTTCTTC.

The chain joins TRBV5-1 to TRBJ2-3; 13 bases map to TRBD2. V trimming: 0 bases; J trimming: 2 bases; junction bases outside the gene matches: 3. The CDR3 covers 17 residues. Germline V gene data show CDR1 as SGHRS and CDR2 as YFSETQ. The CDR3 is CASSLDGTSGTTDTQYF. In nucleotides, the CDR3 is TGCGCCAGCAGCTTGGACGGGACTAGCGGGACCACAGATACGCAGTATTTT.

This clone appeared a few times. The gene calls are TRBV7-9 and TRBJ1-2, with 10 bases that match TRBD1. Unmatched junction bases numbered 7, after V lost 3 bases and J lost 6 bases. Per the germline V gene, CDR1 is SEHNR and CDR2 is FQNEAQ (reference sequence). The CDR3 is made up of 15 amino acids. Here the CDR3 reads CASSFDRGRVNGYTF. The CDR3 nucleotides are TGTGCCAGCAGCTTCGACAGGGGGCGCGTAAATGGCTACACCTTC.

V is TRBV6-1 and J is TRBJ2-3, with 12 bases lining up with TRBD2. The CDR3 runs 14 residues. Germline CDR1 and CDR2: MNHNS and SASEGT. V gave up 10 bases and J gave up 1 base; unmatched junction bases: 3. The CDR3 is CATWTSGGTDTQYF. The CDR3 coding sequence is TGTGCCACCTGGACTAGCGGGGGCACAGATACGCAGTATTTT.

The chain joins TRBV5-1 to TRBJ2-5; D remains ambiguous. Germline V CDR1 and CDR2: SGHRS, YFSETQ. The CDR3 extends over 14 amino acids. V was cut by 0 bases and J by 4 bases, with 10 bases left in between. Here the CDR3 reads CASSLAVASETQYF. For the CDR3, the DNA is TGCGCCAGCAGCTTGGCCGTGGCATCAGAGACCCAGTACTTC. Variable domain in full (rest from reference TRBV5-1 and TRBJ2-5): KAGVTQTPRYLIKTRGQQVTLSCSPISGHRSVSWYQQTPGQGLQFLFEYFSETQRNKGNFPGRFSGRQFSNSRSEMNVSTLELGDSALYLCASSLAVASETQYFGPGTRLLVL.

J is TRBJ2-7 and V is TRBV4-1; 10 positions match TRBD1. The ends lost 5 bases at V and 4 bases at J; junction bases unmatched: 5. The CDR3 covers 14 residues. CDR1 and CDR2 from the germline V gene are MGHRA and YSYEKL. CDR3 DNA: TGCGCCAGCAGCTGGGACAGGGGTGCTTACGAGCAGTACTTC. Its protein is CASSWDRGAYEQYF.

This clone was seen only a few times. The CDR3 coding sequence is TGTGCCAGCGGGGGGGAGGGCTACGAGCAGTACTTC. Translation gives CASGGEGYEQYF. The rearrangement uses TRBV6-1 and TRBJ2-7; 7 bases are shared with TRBD2. This CDR3 contains 12 residues. The J segment lost 3 bases and the V segment lost 8 bases, leaving 4 bases of the junction unmatched. Germline lookup yields CDR1 MNHNS and CDR2 SASEGT.

This chain joins TRBV25-1 and TRBJ2-1; a possible D gene is TRBD1 (5 bases). This CDR3 has 14 amino acids. CDR1 and CDR2 from the germline V gene are MGHDK and SYGVNS. Trimming shortened V by 4 bases and J by 4 bases, and 11 bases separated the two germline ends. The CDR3 loop reads CASSGLGEYNEQFF. CDR3 nucleotides: TGTGCCAGCAGTGGTTTAGGGGAATACAATGAGCAGTTCTTC.

The chain couples TRBV5-1 to TRBJ2-7, with 8 bases aligning to TRBD1. The trim removed 4 bases at V and 3 bases at J, leaving 9 bases unmatched. In germline, CDR1 is SGHRS, CDR2 YFSETQ. This CDR3 has 15 amino acids. This CDR3 is CASSLAGTGLYEQYF. The CDR3 DNA is TGCGCCAGCAGCCTCGCTGGGACAGGACTCTACGAGCAGTACTTC. Full variable domain (missing parts from reference TRBV5-1 and TRBJ2-7): KAGVTQTPRYLIKTRGQQVTLSCSPISGHRSVSWYQQTPGQGLQFLFEYFSETQRNKGNFPGRFSGRQFSNSRSEMNVSTLELGDSALYLCASSLAGTGLYEQYFGPGTRLTVT.

The V call is TRBV6-6, the J call TRBJ1-2, with 9 bases aligning to TRBD1. Per germline, CDR1 MNHNY and CDR2 SVGAGI (reference sequence). The CDR3 spans 15 residues. V shed 2 bases and J 8 bases; nucleotides not matched to a gene: 9. In DNA form, the CDR3 reads TGTGCCAGCAGTTACCCAGGACAGGGGACTGGAGGCTACACCTTC. This encodes CASSYPGQGTGGYTF.

The DNA for the CDR3 is TGCGCCAGCAGTGAGTCGCGAGTTGAGACCCAGTACTTC. Translation: CASSESRVETQYF. V is TRBV10-2 and J is TRBJ2-5; D call uncertain. The CDR3 contains 13 residues. Germline CDR1 is WSHSY and CDR2 is SAAADI. V lost 0 bases and J 5 bases, leaving 7 bases between the germline ends.

This rearrangement joins TRBV10-1 to TRBJ1-2, with TRBD1 identical over 9 bases. Trimming removed 5 bases from V and 3 bases from J; junction bases left unmatched: 1. This CDR3 comprises 13 residues. Germline V CDR1 and CDR2: WNHNN, SYGVQD (reference sequence). The CDR3 is CASSRTGDYGYTF. The CDR3 bases are TGCGCCAGCAGTAGGACAGGGGACTATGGCTACACCTTC.

A few counts support this clone. This chain connects TRBV28 to TRBJ2-7, with TRBD2 identical over 13 bases. Looked up from germline, CDR1 is MDHEN and CDR2 is SYDVKM. V lost 6 bases to trimming and J lost 4 bases; unmatched junction nucleotides: 6. The CDR3 covers 15 residues. In nucleotides, the CDR3 is TGTGCCAGCAGGGTAGGACTAGCGGGAGTATACGAGCAGTACTTC. Amino acid sequence: CASRVGLAGVYEQYF.

This chain links TRBV29-1 with TRBJ1-2, with 10 bases aligning to TRBD1. Germline trimming cut 6 bases from V and 6 bases from J; bases unmatched to any gene: 7. Per the germline V gene, CDR1 is SQVTM and CDR2 is ANQGSEA. The CDR3 is 13 amino acids. CDR3: CSVKRTGGDGYTF. The CDR3 DNA reads TGCAGCGTGAAAAGGACAGGGGGGGATGGCTACACCTTC.

The rearrangement links TRBV14 to TRBJ2-3; no clear D. This CDR3 contains 13 residues. The germline V and J ends were trimmed by 4 bases and 2 bases, with 7 bases remaining between them. The V gene's germline CDR1 is SGHDN and CDR2 FVKESK. CDR3 nucleotide sequence: TGTGCCAGCAGCCGAGGAAACACAGATACGCAGTATTTT. It codes for CASSRGNTDTQYF.